Listed below are T cell receptor beta chains from one sample, sequenced in a study of Ad26.COV2.S vaccination and SARS-CoV-2 variants. Profiled with immunoSEQ multiplex PCR; TCRdb holds only in-frame clones, not every one. The sample lists more than 300,000 clones; around 84% were seen once. The sequencing used peripheral blood, collected in a trial of Ad26.COV2.S vaccine versus placebo. The receptors here all came from a person between 18 and 65 years old who received the Ad26.COV2.S COVID-19 vaccine or a placebo. Each CDR3 is given without its conserved first and last residue. A D gene is named only where the DNA matches it firmly.

j_call v_call cdr3_length d_call cdr3_aa
TRBJ1-1 TRBV18 12 TRBD1 ASSEGQGNTEAF
TRBJ1-4 TRBV5-6 11 . ASSPRGREKLF
TRBJ2-1 TRBV5-1 14 TRBD2 ASSSQAGGLYNEQF
TRBJ2-2 TRBV5-5 12 . ASSLGGDTGELF
TRBJ2-7 TRBV2 12 TRBD2 ASRALSGAYEQY
TRBJ1-4 TRBV9 13 TRBD1 ASSAQTGTNEKLF
TRBJ2-1 TRBV7-9 14 . ASSLLATGRTDEQF
TRBJ1-1 TRBV29-1 12 . SVERGHVNTEAF
TRBJ1-2 TRBV7-9 12 . ASSSRNPNYGYT
TRBJ2-1 TRBV4-2 9 . ASSQENEQF
TRBJ2-7 TRBV19 14 . ASSTRVGDPDYEQY